This TCR beta chain was found in a study of blood T cell repertoires in COVID-19. Overall study context: The United States, Italy and Spain were the sources of the acute and convalescent COVID-19 samples. T cells, B-cell-depleted T cells, or PBMCs provided the cDNA or gDNA that served as material.

The CDR3 has 15 amino acids. Germline CDR1 and CDR2: SGHTA and FQGNSA. The germline V and J ends were trimmed by 5 bases and 0 bases, with 11 bases remaining between them. Original data processing: Reference gene primers were amplified, and this amplification served to estimate nucleated cell counts. The data were produced by immunoSEQ multiplex PCR, yet TCRdb's version contains in-frame clones alone and is incomplete. That table is the source of V, J and clone size, and D and trimming were worked out from the DNA. The sample holds some 130,000 clones, 84% seen once. This sequence originates from a human donor in a cohort sampled during active COVID-19. The chain recombines TRBV7-2 with TRBJ2-4, with D possibly being TRBD1 (5 bases). The sequenced sample consisted of peripheral blood. CDR3 sequence reads: CASSVTDLAKNIQYF. The CDR3 DNA sequence: TGTGCCAGCAGCGTGACAGACCTAGCCAAAAACATTCAGTACTTC.